The sequence of this TCR beta chain was determined in a study of sequential checkpoint blockade in melanoma. General study results and limits: Clinical benefit was about 30 times likelier when tumor T-cell fraction and clonality increased.

Profiled with immunoSEQ multiplex PCR; TCRdb holds only in-frame clones, not every one. The sample holds about 37,000 clones, roughly 32% seen once. The CDR3 extends over 13 amino acids. Germline CDR1 SGDLS, CDR2 YYNGEE. The V gene lost 5 bases and the J gene lost 3 bases, with 12 bases spanning the gap. Documented treatment: randomized to nivolumab then ipilimumab (arm A) or the reverse (arm B). Notes on this clone: Its antigen is currently unknown.

The genes are TRBV9 and TRBJ2-7; no definite D call. The receptor was isolated from a human donor with melanoma. The sequencing here drew on tumor tissue (inferred from file names), taken from a patient given nivolumab and ipilimumab in sequence. The CDR3 spells CASSEAPSYEQYF. Here the CDR3 DNA reads TGTGCCAGCAGTGAAGCCCCCAGCTACGAGCAGTACTTC.